A single sample gave rise to the 30 T cell receptor beta chains below, sequenced in a study of T cells in women clearing cervical HPV infection. Method: immunoSEQ multiplex PCR; TCRdb's copy keeps in-frame clones and lacks some. The sample totals 25,000 to 35,000 clones. Sequenced sample: blood buffy coat. All receptors derive from a woman between 18 and 70 years old with a cervical HPV16 infection that either progressed to CIN3+ or cleared (not recorded which).

In regard to this clone: Read data end 3 residues before the CDR3 end; the end is taken from the germline J gene. The gene calls are TRBV7-9 and TRBJ2-2, with D uncertain. The CDR3 spans 14 residues. In germline, CDR1 is SEHNR, CDR2 FQNEAQ (reference sequence). V gave up 3 bases and J gave up 6 bases, with 11 bases separating them. CDR3 sequence reads: CASSFQGYSGELFF. CDR3 DNA, as far as it was read: TGTGCCAGCAGCTTTCAAGGGTATTCCGGGGAG.

Concerning this clone itself: The sequenced fragment ends 3 residues before the CDR3 boundary, so the rest is inferred from the germline J gene. This chain joins TRBV5-4 and TRBJ2-1; D is possibly TRBD2 (5 bases). The CDR3 is made up of 12 amino acids. Germline values: CDR1 SGHNT, CDR2 YYREEE (reference sequence). Trimming removed 0 bases from V and 9 bases from J, with 7 bases in between. CDR3 DNA, as far as it was read: TGTGCCAGCAGCTTGGATGCGGGTGAG. As protein: CASSLDAGE. The CDR3 in full is CASSLDAGEQFF.

Remarks on this clone: Read sequence stops 3 residues before the CDR3 end, and the germline J gene provides the missing end. This sequence joins TRBV11-2 and TRBJ1-2; 8 bases match TRBD1. CDR1 SGHAT and CDR2 FQNNGV come from the germline V gene. The CDR3 is made up of 13 amino acids. This CDR3 reads CASSPDRGEGYTF. Incomplete CDR3 DNA: TGTGCCAGCAGCCCCGACAGGGGTGAAGGC.

This CDR3 reads CASSLDRGSYNEQFF. The DNA read from the CDR3 is TGTGCCAGCAGCTTAGACAGGGGTTCTTACAATGAG. This sequence joins TRBV7-8 and TRBJ2-1, with 7 bases matching TRBD1. The sequenced fragment ends 3 residues before the CDR3 boundary, so the rest is inferred from the germline J gene. Germline V gene sequence: CDR1 SGHVS, CDR2 FQNEAQ. Unmatched junction bases numbered 4, after V lost 1 base and J lost 4 bases. The CDR3 totals 15 residues.

The CDR3 DNA, read in part, is TGTGCCAGCAGCTTGACCCAGGGGACTGAA. As protein: CASSLTQGTE. The entire CDR3 protein is CASSLTQGTEAFF. The rearrangement joins TRBV7-6 to TRBJ1-1; a possible D gene is TRBD1 (6 bases). The read ends 3 residues shy of where the CDR3 ends; the end is completed using the germline J gene. CDR1 is SGHVS, CDR2 FNYEAQ, per germline. V lost 3 bases, J lost 5 bases, and 10 bases lay in between. The CDR3 loop spans 13 amino acids.

About this clone: The sequence runs out 3 residues before the end of the CDR3; the remainder is reconstructed from the germline J gene. The gene calls are TRBV12-3 or TRBV12-4 and TRBJ2-3; D is possibly TRBD2 (5 bases). The V and J ends lost 1 base and 0 bases respectively, with 11 bases between them. This CDR3 has 16 residues. CDR3 sequence reads: CASSLGASSSTDTQYF. The CDR3 bases that were read are TGTGCCAGCAGTTTAGGGGCTAGCTCTAGCACAGATACG.

To note about this clone: Read sequence stops 3 residues before the CDR3 end, and the germline J gene provides the missing end. This chain links TRBV7-2 with TRBJ2-1; a weak D match, TRBD2 (5 bases). From germline, CDR1 is SGHTA and CDR2 FQGNSA. This CDR3 comprises 12 residues. Trimming removed 1 base at V and 9 bases at J, with 7 bases between. CDR3 loop: CASSLGGLEQFF. The sequenced CDR3 bases are TGTGCCAGCAGCTTAGGCGGGCTTGAG.

Worth noting for this clone: The read is 3 residues too short to cover the CDR3 end, so that end is filled in from the germline J gene. This chain uses TRBV18 with TRBJ1-2; D may be TRBD1 (6 bases). Germline loops: CDR1 KGHSH, CDR2 LQKENI. The CDR3 has 14 residues. Trimming shortened V by 3 bases and J by 4 bases, and 12 bases separated the two germline ends. The chain's CDR3 is CASSPGDTTYGYTF. Incomplete CDR3 DNA: TGTGCCAGCTCACCGGGGGACACCACCTATGGC.

In regard to this clone: Sequencing ends 3 residues short of the CDR3 end; the germline J gene provides the rest. V is TRBV6-1 and J is TRBJ2-7; TRBD1 aligns across 7 bases. Trimming took 4 bases from V and 5 from J; bases not matched to a gene: 14. The CDR3 length is 16 residues. Germline loops: CDR1 MNHNS, CDR2 SASEGT. The covered CDR3 bases are TGTGCCAGCAGTGCGATGACAGGGAATCGGTGGCACGAG. As protein: CASSAMTGNRWHE. The whole CDR3 sequence is CASSAMTGNRWHEQYF.

Details on this clone: Sequencing ends 3 residues short of the CDR3 end; the germline J gene provides the rest. The V gene is TRBV20-1, the J gene TRBJ2-7, with a weak D call TRBD1 (6 bases). V was clipped by 7 bases and J by 6 bases, with 22 bases between them. Germline CDR1 is DFQATT and CDR2 is SNEGSKA (reference sequence). The CDR3 covers 14 residues. The CDR3 bases that were read are TGCAGTGGCAGGGGTGGAATCACCTCTCGCGAG. It encodes CSGRGGITSRE. The entire CDR3 sequence reads CSGRGGITSREQYF.

Note on this clone: The read is 3 residues too short to cover the CDR3 end, so that end is filled in from the germline J gene. This rearrangement joins TRBV7-9 to TRBJ2-5; TRBD1 aligns across 7 bases. This CDR3 spans 15 amino acids. From germline, CDR1 is SEHNR and CDR2 FQNEAQ (reference sequence). V shed 5 bases and J 1 base; nucleotides not matched to a gene: 7. The chain's CDR3 is CASSQGVGFQETQYF. The part of the CDR3 DNA that was read is TGTGCCAGCAGCCAGGGGGTCGGGTTCCAAGAGACC. The full variable domain, rest sourced from reference TRBV7-9 and TRBJ2-5, is DTGVSQNPRHKITKRGQNVTFRCDPISEHNRLYWYRQTLGQGPEFLTYFQNEAQLEKSRLLSDRFSAERPKGSFSTLEIQRTEQGDSAMYLCASSQGVGFQETQYFGPGTRLLVL.

As to this clone: The CDR3 end lies 3 residues beyond the end of the read and is filled in from the germline J gene. The chain recombines TRBV20-1 with TRBJ2-1; 11 bases agree with TRBD2. CDR3 length: 17 residues. Germline V gene sequence: CDR1 DFQATT, CDR2 SNEGSKA (reference sequence). V gave up 1 base and J gave up 0 bases; unmatched junction bases: 5. CDR3 sequence reads: CSARVLAGGSSYNEQFF. Incomplete CDR3 DNA: TGCAGTGCTAGAGTTCTAGCGGGAGGAAGCTCCTACAATGAG.

About this clone itself: The read gets to within 3 residues of the CDR3 end, and the germline J gene fills in the rest. The chain combines TRBV19 with TRBJ2-6; D gene ambiguous. V lost 3 bases and J lost 0, with 3 bases in between. The CDR3 covers 14 residues. Germline V gene sequence: CDR1 LNHDA, CDR2 SQIVND (reference sequence). CDR3 bases read: TGTGCCAGTAGTATCGGCTCTGGGGCCAACGTC. Protein: CASSIGSGANV. The whole CDR3 region reads CASSIGSGANVLTF. The full variable domain, rest sourced from reference TRBV19 and TRBJ2-6, is DGGITQSPKYLFRKEGQNVTLSCEQNLNHDAMYWYRQDPGQGLRLIYYSQIVNDFQKGDIAEGYSVSREKKESFPLTVTSAQKNPTAFYLCASSIGSGANVLTFGAGSRLTVL.

Points on this clone: The read is 3 residues too short to cover the CDR3 end, so that end is filled in from the germline J gene. The gene calls are TRBV19 and TRBJ2-5; tentative D call: TRBD2 (6 bases). Looked up from germline, CDR1 is LNHDA and CDR2 is SQIVND (reference sequence). The CDR3 contains 16 residues. Trimming pared 1 base from V and 0 bases from J, leaving 12 bases between. The part of the CDR3 DNA that was read is TGTGCCAGTAGTATAGGGGCGGGATCGTACCAAGAGACC. Residues: CASSIGAGSYQET. The entire CDR3 reads CASSIGAGSYQETQYF.

In the case of this clone: The read stops 3 residues short of the end of the CDR3; the missing end is completed from the germline J gene. The chain uses TRBV11-3 and TRBJ2-2; TRBD2 is a possible D gene (5 bases). The CDR3 is 12 amino acids. V gave up 5 bases and J gave up 7 bases, with 8 bases separating them. Germline-derived CDR1 and CDR2 are SGHNT and YENEEA. The CDR3 here is CASSPRGGELFF. The covered CDR3 bases are TGTGCCAGCAGCCCACGGGGCGGGGAG. The full variable domain, completed using reference TRBV11-3 and TRBJ2-2, is EAGVVQSPRYKIIEKKQPVAFWCNPISGHNTLYWYLQNLGQGPELLIRYENEEAVDDSQLPKDRFSAERLKGVDSTLKIQPAELGDSAVYLCASSPRGGELFFGEGSRLTVL.

The CDR3 bases that were read are TGTGCCAGCAGCTTCCAGCGACAGGGAGAAAAA. Its protein product is CASSFQRQGEK. The CDR3 in its entirety is CASSFQRQGEKLFF. The chain carries TRBV5-5 and TRBJ1-4; 7 bases agree with TRBD1. The read is 3 residues too short to cover the CDR3 end, so that end is filled in from the germline J gene. The germline V gene encodes CDR1 SGHKS and CDR2 YYEKEE (reference sequence). This CDR3 is 14 amino acids long. The V and J ends lost 2 bases and 8 bases, in that order; junction bases with no gene match: 6. Supplemented by reference TRBV5-5 and TRBJ1-4, the full variable domain reads DAGVTQSPTHLIKTRGQQVTLRCSPISGHKSVSWYQQVLGQGPQFIFQYYEKEERGRGNFPDRFSARQFPNYSSELNVNALLLGDSALYLCASSFQRQGEKLFFGSGTQLSVL.

As concerns this clone: With the read ending 3 residues before the CDR3 end, the germline J gene is used to fill in that end. The rearrangement links TRBV30 to TRBJ2-5; TRBD1 matches at 7 bases. Trimming cost V 1 base and J 4 bases; bases outside gene matches: 6. CDR1 GTSNPN and CDR2 SVGIG come from the germline V gene (reference sequence). The CDR3 extends over 14 amino acids. The chain's CDR3 is CAWSDQGVGETQYF. The DNA read from the CDR3 is TGTGCCTGGAGTGACCAGGGGGTGGGAGAGACC.

As to this clone: The read stops 3 residues short of the end of the CDR3; the missing end is completed from the germline J gene. V usage is TRBV5-6 and J usage is TRBJ2-7; D unresolved. The CDR3 has 13 residues. Trimming took 3 bases from V and 3 from J, leaving 10 bases between them. Germline V lookup: CDR1 SGHDT, CDR2 YYEEEE. The CDR3 region is CASSYRVHYEQYF. CDR3 DNA (partial): TGTGCCAGCAGCTACCGGGTCCACTACGAG.

A word on this clone: The DNA ends 3 residues before the CDR3 does, and the rest of the CDR3 is filled in from the germline J gene. V usage is TRBV6-1 and J usage is TRBJ1-1; 7 nucleotides agree with TRBD1. This CDR3 spans 16 amino acids. J was trimmed by 0 bases and V by 3 bases; bases with no gene match: 7. Germline lookup yields CDR1 MNHNS and CDR2 SASEGT. Incomplete CDR3 DNA: TGTGCCAGCAGTGATGTTACAGGGGCGATGAACACTGAA. Translation gives CASSDVTGAMNTE. The whole CDR3 sequence is CASSDVTGAMNTEAFF.

About this clone: The DNA ends 3 residues before the CDR3 does, and the rest of the CDR3 is filled in from the germline J gene. The chain recombines TRBV7-2 with TRBJ2-5; D gene unclear. This CDR3 has 14 residues. In germline, CDR1 is SGHTA, CDR2 FQGNSA. Trimming shortened V by 3 bases and J by 3 bases, and 11 bases separated the two germline ends. CDR3 loop: CASSLRYREETQYF. CDR3 DNA (partial): TGTGCCAGCAGCTTGAGATACAGAGAAGAGACC.

Regarding this clone: The sequence runs out 3 residues before the end of the CDR3; the remainder is reconstructed from the germline J gene. V gene TRBV14 combines with J gene TRBJ2-3; tentatively, D is TRBD1 (6 bases). CDR3 length: 15 residues. CDR1 is SGHDN and CDR2 is FVKESK in the germline V gene. V gave up 4 bases and J gave up 2 bases, with 13 bases separating them. Partial CDR3 DNA: TGTGCCAGCAGCCGATTCCCAGGGGCCACAGATACG. It codes for CASSRFPGATDT. The whole CDR3 protein is CASSRFPGATDTQYF.

In the case of this clone: The read ends 3 residues early relative to the CDR3; the germline J gene fills the gap. The gene calls are TRBV19 and TRBJ1-1, with TRBD1 as a possible D gene (5 bases). Germline CDR1 is LNHDA and CDR2 is SQIVND (reference sequence). The CDR3 loop spans 14 amino acids. V lost 5 bases, J lost 4 bases, and 14 bases lay in between. The CDR3 is CASSLHSGGTEAFF. The sequenced part of the CDR3 DNA is TGTGCCAGTAGTCTCCACTCGGGGGGCACTGAA.

Comments on this clone: The CDR3 goes on 3 residues after the read ends, and that part is filled in from the germline J gene. The V gene is TRBV7-9, the J gene TRBJ2-7, with a weak D call TRBD2 (6 bases). The CDR3 covers 13 residues. V was shortened by 5 bases and J by 3 bases, with 11 bases between the two germline ends. Germline V CDR1 and CDR2: SEHNR, FQNEAQ (reference sequence). The CDR3 sequence is CASSRGLNYEQYF. The sequenced part of the CDR3 DNA is TGTGCCAGCAGCCGGGGACTGAACTACGAG.

About this clone itself: The read is 3 residues too short to cover the CDR3 end, so that end is filled in from the germline J gene. V usage is TRBV20-1 and J usage is TRBJ2-1, with TRBD2 identical over 8 bases. This CDR3 spans 15 amino acids. V dropped 1 base and J dropped 9; count of bases not matched to a gene: 11. The germline gives CDR1 DFQATT, CDR2 SNEGSKA (reference sequence). Here the CDR3 reads CSARATSGPMSEQFF. The sequenced CDR3 bases are TGCAGTGCTAGAGCTACTAGCGGCCCTATGAGTGAG.

Worth noting for this clone: The CDR3 end lies 3 residues beyond the end of the read and is filled in from the germline J gene. The chain is built from TRBV2 and TRBJ1-1; D is possibly TRBD1 (5 bases). Trimming stripped 5 bases from V and 4 bases from J, with 8 bases between. In germline, CDR1 is SNHLY, CDR2 FYNNEI. The CDR3 runs 12 residues. Partial CDR3 DNA: TGTGCCAGCAGTCTGGACACCACTGAA. It encodes CASSLDTTE. The whole CDR3 protein is CASSLDTTEAFF.

Concerning this clone itself: The CDR3 end falls 3 residues outside the read, so it is completed with the germline J gene. The chain couples TRBV28 to TRBJ2-7, with 11 bases identical to TRBD2. V lost 2 bases, J lost 0 bases, and 6 bases stayed unmatched. In germline, CDR1 is MDHEN, CDR2 SYDVKM. CDR3 length: 17 amino acids. Incomplete CDR3 DNA: TGTGCCAGCAGTTTACCTAGCGGGAGGACCCTCTCCTACGAG. This translates into CASSLPSGRTLSYE. The entire CDR3 protein reads CASSLPSGRTLSYEQYF.

A remark on this clone: The CDR3 end is not reached by the read, which stops 3 residues before it; the germline J gene fills it in. The chain recombines TRBV7-2 with TRBJ2-7; 7 bases are shared with TRBD1. The trim removed 4 bases at V and 2 bases at J, leaving 2 bases unmatched. The CDR3 extends over 13 amino acids. Germline lookup yields CDR1 SGHTA and CDR2 FQGNSA. CDR3 protein: CASSSTGPYEQYF. The CDR3 bases that were read are TGTGCCAGCAGCTCGACAGGGCCCTACGAG.

Note on this clone: The CDR3 is cut off 3 residues early in the read; its end comes from the germline J gene. The chain uses TRBV6-2 or TRBV6-3 and TRBJ2-2, with D maybe TRBD1 (7 bases). Trimming shortened V by 6 bases and J by 4 bases, and 18 bases separated the two germline ends. The germline CDR1 and CDR2 sequences are MNHEY and SVGEGT. This CDR3 comprises 16 residues. The CDR3 reads CASSPRNRGGTGELFF. The sequenced part of the CDR3 DNA is TGTGCCAGCAGCCCCCGTAACAGGGGAGGCACCGGGGAG.

On this clone itself: One junction end does not reproduce the germline sequence, and a read error may be involved. Read sequence stops 3 residues before the CDR3 end, and the germline J gene provides the missing end. The chain carries TRBV7-4 and TRBJ2-7; D perhaps matches TRBD2 (7 bases). Per germline, CDR1 SGHVT and CDR2 SQSDAQ. This CDR3 contains 16 residues. The sequenced part of the CDR3 DNA is TGTGCCAGCAGCTTAGTAGGGGGGGACTCGTCCTGCGAG. Its translation is CASSLVGGDSSCE. The whole CDR3 protein reads CASSLVGGDSSCEQYF.

The DNA read from the CDR3 is TGTGCCAGCAATCAGCGGGGGGACGAAGATACG. Its translation is CASNQRGDEDT. The CDR3 reads in full as CASNQRGDEDTQYF. The chain couples TRBV2 to TRBJ2-3, with 9 positions matching TRBD2. The read finishes 3 residues shy of the CDR3 end, and the germline J gene is used to complete it. Germline CDR1 is SNHLY and CDR2 is FYNNEI. The CDR3 consists of 14 residues. The V gene end was trimmed by 7 bases and the J gene end by 5 bases; junction bases not matched to a gene: 7.